Shown below are 18 T cell receptor beta chains from a single sample sequenced in a study of T cell responses to AZD1222 COVID-19 vaccine. Assay: immunoSEQ multiplex PCR; the TCRdb copy retains only in-frame clones and omits some. Of some 110,000 clones listed, more than 85% are singletons. This material consisted of peripheral blood, taken 28 days after the second AZD1222 dose. These receptors were collected from an adult who received the AZD1222 COVID-19 vaccine.

This clone was detected only a few times. The V and J genes are TRBV16 and TRBJ1-1; 7 bases are a match to TRBD1. The V gene end was trimmed by 5 bases and the J gene end by 5 bases; junction bases not matched to a gene: 17. The CDR3 has 17 amino acids. Germline-derived CDR1 and CDR2 are KGHSY and FQNENV. The CDR3 protein is CASSRHYRGAGSTEAFF. The CDR3 DNA sequence: TGTGCCAGCAGCAGACACTACAGGGGCGCTGGGAGTACTGAAGCTTTCTTT.

The V call is TRBV5-8, the J call TRBJ2-7, with no clear D. The CDR3 has 13 residues. Trimming cost V 1 base and J 3 bases, with 8 bases left between them. The V gene's germline CDR1 is SGHTS and CDR2 YDEGEE. CDR3: CASSLWSYYEQYF. Here the CDR3 DNA reads TGTGCCAGCAGCTTGTGGTCTTACTACGAGCAGTACTTC.

This sequence joins TRBV19 and TRBJ1-5; 8 bases line up with TRBD1. Germline values: CDR1 LNHDA, CDR2 SQIVND (reference sequence). The CDR3 has 15 amino acids. Trimming removed 4 bases from V and 6 bases from J; junction bases left unmatched: 8. The CDR3 is CASSTDREDVQPQHF. The CDR3 nucleotides are TGTGCCAGTAGTACGGACAGGGAGGATGTTCAGCCCCAGCATTTT.

The gene calls are TRBV7-2 and TRBJ2-5; 9 nucleotides match TRBD2. Germline lookup yields CDR1 SGHTA and CDR2 FQGNSA. Trimming removed 4 bases from V and 5 bases from J; junction bases left unmatched: 11. The CDR3 is 16 amino acids. The CDR3 is CASSSWGRGGPETQYF. Here the CDR3 DNA reads TGTGCCAGCAGCTCCTGGGGGCGGGGGGGCCCTGAGACCCAGTACTTC. Drawing the rest from reference TRBV7-2 and TRBJ2-5, the complete variable domain is GAGVSQSPSNKVTEKGKDVELRCDPISGHTALYWYRQSLGQGLEFLIYFQGNSAPDKSGLPSDRFSAERTGGSVSTLTIQRTQQEDSAVYLCASSSWGRGGPETQYFGPGTRLLVL.

This clone showed up just once. The chain employs TRBV6-5 and TRBJ2-7; tentatively, D is TRBD1 (5 bases). The CDR3 covers 14 residues. V lost 5 bases, J lost 2 bases, and 13 bases lay in between. Germline V gene data show CDR1 as MNHEY and CDR2 as SVGAGI. CDR3 amino acids: CASSKQGRTYEQYF. The CDR3 coding sequence is TGTGCCAGCAGTAAGCAGGGCCGCACCTACGAGCAGTACTTC.

The V gene is TRBV19, the J gene TRBJ2-7; maybe TRBD1 (7 bases). Trimming removed 3 bases at V and 6 bases at J, with 12 bases between. The CDR3 is 13 amino acids. Germline CDR1 LNHDA, CDR2 SQIVND (reference sequence). CDR3: CASSIRQGGEQYF. DNA of the CDR3: TGTGCCAGTAGTATCAGGCAGGGGGGCGAGCAGTACTTC. Full variable domain (outside the CDR3, taken from reference TRBV19 and TRBJ2-7): DGGITQSPKYLFRKEGQNVTLSCEQNLNHDAMYWYRQDPGQGLRLIYYSQIVNDFQKGDIAEGYSVSREKKESFPLTVTSAQKNPTAFYLCASSIRQGGEQYFGPGTRLTVT.

The genes are TRBV2 and TRBJ2-1; 10 bases agree with TRBD2. The V gene's germline CDR1 is SNHLY and CDR2 FYNNEI. The CDR3 sequence is 15 residues long. The V gene end was trimmed by 7 bases and the J gene end by 4 bases; junction bases not matched to a gene: 7. The DNA for the CDR3 is TGTGCCAGCATGCCGGGACTAGCGCGATACAATGAGCAGTTCTTC. It encodes CASMPGLARYNEQFF.

The rearrangement uses TRBV7-2 and TRBJ2-7; 10 nucleotides align to TRBD2. V lost 5 bases and J lost 1; bases outside the gene matches: 8. This CDR3 contains 16 residues. Germline V CDR1 and CDR2: SGHTA, FQGNSA. The CDR3 region has the DNA TGTGCCAGCAGCCAATCTAGCGGGAGCAGGTCCTACGAGCAGTACTTC. This encodes CASSQSSGSRSYEQYF.

The chain links TRBV7-2 to TRBJ2-5, with 8 nucleotides matching TRBD2. With V trimmed by 1 base and J by 2 bases, 6 bases remained unmatched. Germline loops: CDR1 SGHTA, CDR2 FQGNSA. The CDR3 runs to 16 residues. The CDR3 DNA reads TGTGCCAGCAGCTTAGGCCTAGCGGGCTCTCAAGAGACCCAGTACTTC. Protein product: CASSLGLAGSQETQYF.

The V gene is TRBV5-5, the J gene TRBJ2-2, with 10 bases lining up with TRBD1. CDR3 size: 17 residues. Germline V gene data show CDR1 as SGHKS and CDR2 as YYEKEE (reference sequence). V shed 0 bases and J 3 bases; nucleotides not matched to a gene: 5. CDR3 DNA sequence: TGTGCCAGCAGCTTGGGGGCCGGGACAGGGGACACCGGGGAGCTGTTTTTT. Residues: CASSLGAGTGDTGELFF.

This chain joins TRBV10-2 and TRBJ2-7; no clear D. This CDR3 comprises 15 residues. Trimming stripped 3 bases from V and 4 bases from J, with 16 bases between. The V gene's germline CDR1 is WSHSY and CDR2 SAAADI. CDR3 residues: CASSEGSYVFYEQYF. DNA for the CDR3: TGCGCCAGCAGTGAAGGTAGCTACGTGTTTTACGAGCAGTACTTC.

The chain combines TRBV7-2 with TRBJ1-2; 7 bases agree with TRBD1. This CDR3 is 16 amino acids long. Per germline, CDR1 SGHTA and CDR2 FQGNSA. Trimming cost V 5 bases and J 4 bases; bases outside gene matches: 13. CDR3 amino acids: CASSVGGTATAYGYTF. The CDR3 DNA reads TGTGCCAGCAGCGTAGGAGGGACAGCAACCGCCTATGGCTACACCTTC.

The genes are TRBV5-1 and TRBJ2-7; a possible D gene is TRBD1 (5 bases). This CDR3 comprises 15 residues. Trimming cost V 0 bases and J 3 bases, with 13 bases left between them. CDR1 is SGHRS and CDR2 is YFSETQ in the germline V gene. The CDR3 protein is CASSLEAGNSYEQYF. CDR3 coding DNA: TGCGCCAGCAGCTTGGAGGCAGGGAATAGCTACGAGCAGTACTTC.

The genes are TRBV24-1 and TRBJ2-5; D is possibly TRBD2 (7 bases). CDR3 size: 16 residues. Germline V lookup: CDR1 KGHDR, CDR2 SFDVKD. V lost 1 base and J 3 bases, leaving 14 bases between the germline ends. CDR3 protein: CATSDLGGGYEETQYF. The CDR3 region has the DNA TGTGCCACCAGTGATTTAGGGGGAGGGTACGAAGAGACCCAGTACTTC.

The genes are TRBV5-4 and TRBJ2-7, with D unclear. Germline CDR1 SGHNT, CDR2 YYREEE (reference sequence). Trimming cost V 4 bases and J 0 bases, with 14 bases left between them. The CDR3 is 15 residues long. The CDR3 DNA is TGTGCCAGCAGCCCCTACGCGGAGAGCTCCTACGAGCAGTACTTC. Protein product: CASSPYAESSYEQYF. The full variable domain, with the rest looked up from reference TRBV5-4 and TRBJ2-7, is ETGVTQSPTHLIKTRGQQVTLRCSSQSGHNTVSWYQQALGQGPQFIFQYYREEENGRGNFPPRFSGLQFPNYSSELNVNALELDDSALYLCASSPYAESSYEQYFGPGTRLTVT.

The J gene is TRBJ2-7, the V gene TRBV10-3; D is perhaps TRBD1 (5 bases). Germline V gene sequence: CDR1 ENHRY, CDR2 SYGVKD. The CDR3 has 12 amino acids. V gave up 6 bases and J gave up 7 bases, with 13 bases separating them. The CDR3: CAIRGQYMEQYF. Written as DNA, the CDR3 is TGTGCCATCAGGGGGCAGTATATGGAGCAGTACTTC.

The chain has TRBV3-1 (or the pseudogene TRBV3-2) and TRBJ2-3; tentative D call: TRBD1 (6 bases). V lost 6 bases and J 1 base, leaving 11 bases between the germline ends. The CDR3 contains 14 residues. Per germline, CDR1 LGHDT and CDR2 YNNKEL (reference sequence). CDR3 coding DNA: TGTGCCAGCAGTTGGGGGCCCCGCACAGATACGCAGTATTTT. Translation gives CASSWGPRTDTQYF.

The rearrangement links TRBV6-5 to TRBJ2-7, with 7 positions matching TRBD1. Losses at the gene ends were 4 bases for V and 4 bases for J; bases not matched to a gene: 4. CDR3 length: 13 amino acids. Germline assignment: CDR1 MNHEY and CDR2 SVGAGI. The chain's CDR3 is CASSLGQKYEQYF. The CDR3, as DNA: TGTGCCAGCAGTTTGGGACAGAAATACGAGCAGTACTTC.